The 10 T cell receptor beta chains in this list originate from one sample, sequenced in a study of CD8 T cells in ankylosing spondylitis. MiXCR was run by TCRdb on the 5' RACE reads, yielding one entry per CDR3 protein. The sample shows 25,000 to 35,000 distinct CDR3 sequences, about 5.6% of them seen only once. The material sequenced was blood, either unsorted or a sorted T cell fraction (not recorded which). These receptor sequences come from a female donor with ankylosing spondylitis or in good health (not recorded which).

Ten or more counts support this clonotype. This chain links TRBV9 with TRBJ2-7; 10 bases line up with TRBD1. Losses at the gene ends were 4 bases for V and 3 bases for J; bases not matched to a gene: 4. This CDR3 has 14 amino acids. The germline CDR1 and CDR2 sequences are SGDLS and YYNGEE. DNA of the CDR3: TGTGCCAGCAGCTCACGGGACAGGGGCTACGAGCAGTACTTC. It specifies CASSSRDRGYEQYF.

This clonotype was counted at least ten times. This chain's CDR3 is CASSKPNRGRGYQPQHF. The CDR3 DNA is TGTGCCAGCAGCAAACCAAACAGGGGAAGGGGCTATCAGCCCCAGCATTTT. The chain combines TRBV21-1 with TRBJ1-5; the table's D call of TRBD1 was not tested on the DNA. TRBV21-1 corresponds to a pseudogene. This CDR3 has 17 residues.

This clonotype has a count of ten or more. V and J are TRBV9 and TRBJ2-1; 7 positions match TRBD1. J lost 3 bases, V lost 2 bases, and 5 bases had no gene match. CDR3 size: 15 residues. The germline V gene has CDR1 SGDLS and CDR2 YYNGEE. Written as DNA, the CDR3 is TGTGCCAGCAGCGTCGACAGGGCAAACTACAATGAGCAGTTCTTC. Its translation is CASSVDRANYNEQFF.

In its sample, this clonotype was seen many times. This chain connects TRBV9 to TRBJ2-1; TRBD2 agrees at 7 bases. Looked up from germline, CDR1 is SGDLS and CDR2 is YYNGEE. This CDR3 has 16 residues. Trimming at V came to 0 bases and at J to 4 bases, leaving 7 bases not matched to a gene. The CDR3 DNA sequence: TGTGCCAGCAGCGTAGCTTCGCGGGAGACGTACAATGAGCAGTTCTTC. Residues: CASSVASRETYNEQFF.

By proportion, this clonotype is medium-sized. The chain carries TRBV9 and TRBJ2-7; 8 nucleotides align to TRBD2. CDR1 is SGDLS, CDR2 YYNGEE, per germline. This CDR3 is 15 amino acids long. V lost 4 bases to trimming and J lost 6 bases; unmatched junction nucleotides: 12. CDR3 residues: CASSPSGTRGSEQYF. DNA for the CDR3: TGTGCCAGCAGCCCATCCGGGACTAGGGGTTCCGAGCAGTACTTC.

The chain recombines TRBV9 with TRBJ2-5; no reliable D call. Germline-derived CDR1 and CDR2 are SGDLS and YYNGEE. This CDR3 has 15 residues. Trimming cost V 4 bases and J 2 bases, with 15 bases left between them. The CDR3 spells CASSPMVGLQETQYF. Here the CDR3 DNA reads TGTGCCAGCAGCCCCATGGTCGGTTTACAAGAGACCCAGTACTTC.

Ten or more counts support this clonotype. The genes are TRBV9 and TRBJ1-2, with D possibly being TRBD1 (5 bases). This CDR3 comprises 14 residues. The germline V gene has CDR1 SGDLS and CDR2 YYNGEE. Trimming shortened V by 7 bases and J by 8 bases, and 21 bases separated the two germline ends. The CDR3 sequence is CASRRAQGDRGYTF. The CDR3 DNA reads TGTGCCAGCCGGAGGGCCCAGGGAGATCGGGGCTACACCTTC.

This clonotype was recorded many times. CDR3 sequence: CASSWRGKGASTGELFF. The CDR3 DNA is TGTGCCAGCAGCTGGAGGGGGAAGGGGGCGAGCACCGGGGAGCTGTTTTTT. The chain combines TRBV9 with TRBJ2-2; D perhaps matches TRBD1 (7 bases). Trimming stripped 4 bases from V and 4 bases from J, with 20 bases between. The CDR3 runs 17 residues. CDR1 SGDLS and CDR2 YYNGEE come from the germline V gene.

This clonotype has a count of ten or more. The chain joins TRBV9 to TRBJ1-1, with a tentative D call TRBD1 (5 bases). Germline CDR1 reads SGDLS; CDR2 reads YYNGEE. V lost 4 bases to trimming and J lost 1 base, with 8 bases between them. This CDR3 comprises 13 residues. In DNA form, the CDR3 reads TGTGCCAGCAGCCGCGGGGGGAACACTGAAGCTTTCTTT. This sequence encodes CASSRGGNTEAFF.

Many counts were recorded for this clonotype. The rearrangement links TRBV9 to TRBJ2-1, with 10 bases lining up with TRBD1. V shed 4 bases, J shed 8 bases, and the junction held 9 bases outside the gene matches. Looked up from germline, CDR1 is SGDLS and CDR2 is YYNGEE. CDR3 size: 15 residues. The CDR3 nucleotides are TGTGCCAGCAGCAAACCCGGGACAGGGGTCCATGAGCAGTTCTTC. Translated, it gives CASSKPGTGVHEQFF.